The present T cell receptor (beta chain) was sequenced within a study of early T cells in non-severe SARS-CoV-2 infection. Looking at the study overall: Unpaired chains resulted from sequencing bulk RNA of unsorted whole blood. Findings and caveats of the study: The VDJdb matching leaned toward anti-spike CD8 responses and overlooked private and CD4 specificities.

Attachment of unique molecular identifiers to individual cDNA molecules was performed. TCRdb reanalysed the 5' RACE reads using MiXCR and keeps one entry per CDR3 protein. The data show under 40,000 distinct CDR3 sequences, approximately 6% seen once. The CDR3 sequence is 17 residues long. Trimming at V came to 6 bases and at J to 5 bases, leaving 13 bases not matched to a gene. In germline, CDR1 is SNHLY, CDR2 FYNNEI. As regards this clonotype: Its antigen is undetermined.

The sequencing input was whole blood. V usage is TRBV2 and J usage is TRBJ2-3; TRBD2 aligns across 11 bases. The source of this sequence is an adult who was a healthcare worker with PCR-confirmed SARS-CoV-2 infection or an uninfected control (not recorded which). CDR3 amino acids: CASRKLAGGTYLDTQYF. CDR3 nucleotides: TGTGCCAGCAGAAAATTAGCGGGAGGGACCTACCTAGATACGCAGTATTTT.